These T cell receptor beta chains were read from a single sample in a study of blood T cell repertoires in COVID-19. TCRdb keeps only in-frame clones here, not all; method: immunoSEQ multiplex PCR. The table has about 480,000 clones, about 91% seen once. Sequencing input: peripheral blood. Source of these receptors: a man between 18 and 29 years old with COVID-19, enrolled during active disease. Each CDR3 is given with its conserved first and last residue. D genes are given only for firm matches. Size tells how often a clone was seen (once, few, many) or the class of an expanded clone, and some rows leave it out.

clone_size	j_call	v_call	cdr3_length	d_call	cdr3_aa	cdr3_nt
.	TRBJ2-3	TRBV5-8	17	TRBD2	CASSSIFLAGSTDTQYF	TGTGCCAGCAGCTCGATATTTTTAGCGGGAAGCACAGATACGCAGTATTTT
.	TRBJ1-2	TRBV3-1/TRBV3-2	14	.	CASSQLRESYGYTF	TGTGCCAGCAGCCAACTAAGAGAGAGCTATGGCTACACCTTC
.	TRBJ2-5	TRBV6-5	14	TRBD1	CASRTGGRQETQYF	TGTGCCAGCAGAACAGGGGGTAGGCAAGAGACCCAGTACTTC
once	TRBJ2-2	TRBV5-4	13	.	CASSVSGTGELFF	TGTGCCAGCAGCGTCAGTGGCACCGGGGAGCTGTTTTTT
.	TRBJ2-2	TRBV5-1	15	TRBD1	CASSVTGANTGELFF	TGCGCCAGCAGCGTAACAGGGGCGAACACCGGGGAGCTGTTTTTT
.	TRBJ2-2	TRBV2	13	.	CASSYGNTGELFF	TGTGCCAGCTCATACGGGAACACCGGGGAGCTGTTTTTT
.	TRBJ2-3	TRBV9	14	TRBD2	CASAPGLDTDTQYF	TGTGCCAGCGCTCCGGGACTAGATACAGATACGCAGTATTTT
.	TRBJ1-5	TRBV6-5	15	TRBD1	CASSPAPGGSQPQHF	TGTGCCAGCAGCCCCGCTCCAGGGGGTTCGCAGCCCCAGCATTTT
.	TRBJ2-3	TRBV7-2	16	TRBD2	CASSSQGLAWTDTQYF	TGTGCCAGCAGCTCGCAGGGACTAGCATGGACAGATACGCAGTATTTT
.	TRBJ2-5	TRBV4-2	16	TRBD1	CASSQILGDREETQYF	TGTGCCAGCAGCCAGATATTAGGGGACAGGGAAGAGACCCAGTACTTC
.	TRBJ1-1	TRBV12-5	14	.	CASGLNPKNTEAFF	TGTGCTAGTGGTTTGAATCCCAAGAACACTGAAGCTTTCTTT
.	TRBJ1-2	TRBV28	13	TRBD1	CASFRDRVRGYTF	TGTGCCAGCTTCCGGGACAGGGTGAGAGGCTACACCTTC
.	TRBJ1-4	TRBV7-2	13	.	CASSLGTIEKLFF	TGTGCCAGCAGCTTAGGAACAATCGAAAAACTGTTTTTT
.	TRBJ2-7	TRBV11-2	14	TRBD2	CASGRTSAPYEQYF	TGTGCCAGCGGACGGACTAGCGCACCCTACGAGCAGTACTTC
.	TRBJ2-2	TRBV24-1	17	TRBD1	CATSDTGGQGANGELFF	TGTGCCACCAGTGATACTGGGGGACAGGGGGCCAACGGGGAGCTGTTTTTT
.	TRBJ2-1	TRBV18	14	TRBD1	CASSQLGTDNEQFF	TGTGCCAGCTCACAGCTAGGGACAGACAATGAGCAGTTCTTC
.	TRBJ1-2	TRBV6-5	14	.	CASSLSQGRYGYTF	TGTGCCAGCAGTTTAAGCCAGGGGCGCTATGGCTACACCTTC
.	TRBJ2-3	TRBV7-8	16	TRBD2	CASSGSGGASTDTQYF	TGTGCCAGCAGCGGAAGCGGGGGGGCTTCGACAGATACGCAGTATTTT
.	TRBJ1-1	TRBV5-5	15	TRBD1	CASSPWTGRNTEAFF	TGTGCCAGCAGCCCTTGGACAGGACGGAACACTGAAGCTTTCTTT
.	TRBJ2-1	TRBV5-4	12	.	CASSLVGDQQFF	TGTGCCAGCAGCTTGGTTGGAGACCAGCAGTTCTTC
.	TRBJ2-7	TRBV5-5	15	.	CASSLQVGTSYEQYF	TGTGCCAGCAGCTTGCAGGTTGGCACGTCATACGAGCAGTACTTC
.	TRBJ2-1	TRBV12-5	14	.	CASGGGALNNEQFF	TGTGCTAGTGGGGGCGGGGCCTTAAACAATGAGCAGTTCTTC
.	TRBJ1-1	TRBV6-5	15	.	CASSYSWQGNTEAFF	TGTGCCAGCAGTTACTCGTGGCAGGGTAACACTGAAGCTTTCTTT
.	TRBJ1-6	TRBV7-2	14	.	CASDGPIFNSPLHF	TGTGCCAGCGATGGCCCCATTTTTAATTCACCCCTCCACTTT
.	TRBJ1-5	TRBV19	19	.	CASSIPWFRAPNGSQPQHF	TGTGCCAGTAGTATCCCATGGTTTAGGGCCCCGAACGGGAGTCAGCCCCAGCATTTT
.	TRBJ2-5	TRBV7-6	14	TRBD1	CASSLGQGAETQYF	TGTGCCAGCAGCTTAGGACAGGGGGCAGAGACCCAGTACTTC
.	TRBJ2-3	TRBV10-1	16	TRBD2	CASSPGLADTTDTQYF	TGCGCCAGCAGCCCGGGACTAGCGGATACCACAGATACGCAGTATTTT
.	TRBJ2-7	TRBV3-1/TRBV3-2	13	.	CASSQASGREQYF	TGTGCCAGCAGCCAAGCCAGCGGGCGCGAGCAGTACTTC
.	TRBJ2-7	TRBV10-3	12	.	CAISNREGSEYF	TGTGCCATCAGTAACAGGGAGGGGAGCGAGTACTTC
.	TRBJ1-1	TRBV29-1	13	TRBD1	CSVAGQGNTEAFF	TGCAGCGTCGCCGGACAGGGTAACACTGAAGCTTTCTTT
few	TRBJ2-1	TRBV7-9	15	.	CASSLGRTRIYEQFF	TGTGCCAGCAGCTTAGGCCGCACTAGAATATATGAGCAGTTCTTC
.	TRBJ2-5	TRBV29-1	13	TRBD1	CSVGETGGETQYF	TGCAGCGTAGGAGAGACAGGGGGAGAGACCCAGTACTTC
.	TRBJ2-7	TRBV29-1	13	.	CSVSSRQSYEQYF	TGCAGCGTTAGTTCACGACAGTCCTACGAGCAGTACTTC
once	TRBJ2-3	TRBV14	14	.	CASSPTSGASTQYF	TGTGCCAGCAGCCCGACTAGTGGGGCTAGTACGCAGTATTTT
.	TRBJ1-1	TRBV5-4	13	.	CASSSSINTEAFF	TGTGCCAGCAGCTCATCTATAAACACTGAAGCTTTCTTT
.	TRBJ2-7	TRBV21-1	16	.	CASSLHRGLAGGEQYF	TGTGCCAGCAGCCTACACCGCGGACTAGCGGGAGGCGAGCAGTACTTC
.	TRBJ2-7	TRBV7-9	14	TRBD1	CASSSGQGRYEQYF	TGTGCCAGCAGCTCGGGACAGGGAAGATACGAGCAGTACTTC
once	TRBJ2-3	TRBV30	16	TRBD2	CAWRHRGRAGSDTQYF	TGTGCCTGGAGACACCGCGGGAGGGCGGGATCAGATACGCAGTATTTT
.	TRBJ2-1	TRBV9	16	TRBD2	CASSRSGRAGYNEQFF	TGTGCCAGCAGTCGTAGCGGGAGGGCCGGATACAATGAGCAGTTCTTC
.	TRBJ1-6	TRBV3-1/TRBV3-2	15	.	CASRDTRGYNSPLHF	TGTGCCAGCAGAGATACTCGGGGTTATAATTCACCCCTCCACTTT
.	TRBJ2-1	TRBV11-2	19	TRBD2	CASSPRRGTTGTSVYEQFF	TGTGCCAGCAGCCCCCGCCGTGGGACAACCGGGACTAGCGTCTATGAGCAGTTCTTC
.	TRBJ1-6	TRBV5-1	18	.	CASSLGTDPWSYNSPLHF	TGCGCCAGCAGCTTGGGGACAGACCCGTGGTCCTATAATTCACCCCTCCACTTT
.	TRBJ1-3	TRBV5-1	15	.	CASSLYADSGNTIYF	TGCGCCAGCAGCTTGTACGCGGACTCTGGAAACACCATATATTTT
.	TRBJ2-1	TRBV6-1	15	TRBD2	CASSGAGAAYNEQFF	TGTGCCAGCAGTGGAGCGGGGGCCGCCTACAATGAGCAGTTCTTC
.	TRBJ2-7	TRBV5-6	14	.	CASSPGFGTYEQYF	TGTGCCAGCAGCCCAGGGTTTGGTACCTACGAGCAGTACTTC
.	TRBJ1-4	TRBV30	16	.	CAWSDPTAPTNEKLFF	TGTGCCTGGAGTGATCCGACAGCCCCAACTAATGAAAAACTGTTTTTT
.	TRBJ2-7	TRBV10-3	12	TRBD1	CATQGASYEQYF	TGTGCCACCCAGGGGGCGAGCTACGAGCAGTACTTC
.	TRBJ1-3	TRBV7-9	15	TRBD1	CASSSKGANGNTIYF	TGTGCCAGCAGCTCAAAGGGGGCGAATGGAAACACCATATATTTT
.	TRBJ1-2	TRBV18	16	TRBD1	CASSPPRTGRLYGYTF	TGTGCCAGCTCACCACCCCGGACAGGAAGACTCTATGGCTACACCTTC
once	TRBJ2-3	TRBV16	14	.	CASSQSRSTDTQYF	TGTGCCAGCAGCCAATCCCGGAGCACAGATACGCAGTATTTT
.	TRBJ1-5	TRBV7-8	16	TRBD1	CASSSGLGDSPQPQHF	TGTGCCAGCAGCTCCGGGCTAGGGGACAGTCCTCAGCCCCAGCATTTT
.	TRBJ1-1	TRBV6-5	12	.	CASSYSRGEAFF	TGTGCCAGCAGTTACTCACGGGGTGAAGCTTTCTTT